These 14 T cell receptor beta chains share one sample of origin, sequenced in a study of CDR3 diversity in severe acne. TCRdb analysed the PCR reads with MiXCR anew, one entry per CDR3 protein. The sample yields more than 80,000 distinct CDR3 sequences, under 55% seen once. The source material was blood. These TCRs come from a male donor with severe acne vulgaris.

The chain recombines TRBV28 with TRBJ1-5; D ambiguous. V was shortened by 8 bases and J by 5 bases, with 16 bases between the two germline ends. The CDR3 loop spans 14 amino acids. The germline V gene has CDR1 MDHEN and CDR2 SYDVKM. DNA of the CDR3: TGTGCCAGCGGAAGCGTAGGGTACGATCAGCCCCAGCATTTT. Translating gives CASGSVGYDQPQHF.

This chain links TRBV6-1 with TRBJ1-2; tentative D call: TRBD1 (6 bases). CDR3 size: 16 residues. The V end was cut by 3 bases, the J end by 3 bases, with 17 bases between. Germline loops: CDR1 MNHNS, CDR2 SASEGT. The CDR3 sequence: CASSDPRGQIYYGYTF. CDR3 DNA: TGTGCCAGCAGTGACCCCCGGGGACAAATCTACTATGGCTACACCTTC.

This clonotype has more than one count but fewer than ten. Here the CDR3 DNA reads TGTGCCAGCAGCGTAGTAGGGCGAAACACCGGGGAGCTGTTTTTT. Protein: CASSVVGRNTGELFF. V gene TRBV9 combines with J gene TRBJ2-2; D gene uncertain. V lost 0 bases, J lost 2 bases, and 8 bases lay in between. Germline V gene lookup returns CDR1 SGDLS and CDR2 YYNGEE. The CDR3 totals 15 residues.

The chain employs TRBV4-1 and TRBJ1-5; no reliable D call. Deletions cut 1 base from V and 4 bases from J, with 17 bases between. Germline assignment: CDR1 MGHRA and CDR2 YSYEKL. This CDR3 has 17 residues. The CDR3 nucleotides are TGCGCCAGCAGCCAAGTCGGACTAGTCGGCTCAAATCAGCCCCAGCATTTT. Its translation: CASSQVGLVGSNQPQHF.

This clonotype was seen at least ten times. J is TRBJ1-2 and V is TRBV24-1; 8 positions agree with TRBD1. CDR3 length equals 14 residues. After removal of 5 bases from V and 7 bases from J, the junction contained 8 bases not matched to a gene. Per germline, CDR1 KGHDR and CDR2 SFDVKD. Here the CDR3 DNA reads TGTGCCACCAGTGCCCGTGACAGGGGCTTTGGCTACACCTTC. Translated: CATSARDRGFGYTF.

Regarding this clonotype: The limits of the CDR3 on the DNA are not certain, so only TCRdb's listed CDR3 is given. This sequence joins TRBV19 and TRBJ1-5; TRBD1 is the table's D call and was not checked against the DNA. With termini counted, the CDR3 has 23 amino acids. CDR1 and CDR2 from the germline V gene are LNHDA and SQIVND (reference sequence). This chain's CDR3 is CASSIGGQATNEKLFFGSGTQHF.

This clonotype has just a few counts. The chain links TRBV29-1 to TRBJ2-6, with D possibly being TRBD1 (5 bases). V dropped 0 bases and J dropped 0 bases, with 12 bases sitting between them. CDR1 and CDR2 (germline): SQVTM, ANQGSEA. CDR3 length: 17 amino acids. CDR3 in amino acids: CSVEDRDLFSGANVLTF. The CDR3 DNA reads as TGCAGCGTTGAAGACAGGGATTTATTCTCTGGGGCCAACGTCCTGACTTTC.

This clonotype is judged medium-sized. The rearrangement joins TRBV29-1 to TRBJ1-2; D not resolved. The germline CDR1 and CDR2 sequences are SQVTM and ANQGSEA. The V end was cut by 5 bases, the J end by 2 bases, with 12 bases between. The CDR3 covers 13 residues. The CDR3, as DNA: TGCAGCGTTAAGGGCCACGGCAACTATGGCTACACCTTC. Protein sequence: CSVKGHGNYGYTF.

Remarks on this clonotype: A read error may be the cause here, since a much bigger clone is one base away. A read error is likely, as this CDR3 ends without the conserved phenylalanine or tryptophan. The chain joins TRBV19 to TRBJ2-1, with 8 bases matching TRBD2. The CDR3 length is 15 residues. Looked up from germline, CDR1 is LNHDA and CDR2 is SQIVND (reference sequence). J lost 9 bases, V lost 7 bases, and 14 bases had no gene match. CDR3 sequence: CASTPPTSGGSEQFL. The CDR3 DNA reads TGTGCCAGTACCCCCCCTACTAGCGGAGGATCTGAGCAGTTCCTC.

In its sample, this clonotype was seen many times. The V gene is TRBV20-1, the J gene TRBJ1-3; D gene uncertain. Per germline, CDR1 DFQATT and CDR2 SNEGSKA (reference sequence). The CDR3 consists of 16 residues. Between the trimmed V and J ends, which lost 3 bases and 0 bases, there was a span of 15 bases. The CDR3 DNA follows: TGCAGTGCTAGTCCCAGGAAAGGAGTCTCTGGAAACACCATATATTTT. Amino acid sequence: CSASPRKGVSGNTIYF.

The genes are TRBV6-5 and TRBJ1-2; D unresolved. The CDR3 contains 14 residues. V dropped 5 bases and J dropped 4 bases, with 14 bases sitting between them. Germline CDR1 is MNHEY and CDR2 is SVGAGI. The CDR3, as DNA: TGTGCCAGCAGTACGGGCCCGGGTGGCTATGGCTACACCTTC. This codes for CASSTGPGGYGYTF.

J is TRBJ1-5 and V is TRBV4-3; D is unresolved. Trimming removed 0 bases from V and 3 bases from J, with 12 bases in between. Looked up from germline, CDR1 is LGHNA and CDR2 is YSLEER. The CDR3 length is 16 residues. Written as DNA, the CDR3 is TGCGCCAGCAGCCAAGAGCCTAGCAACCCCAATCAGCCCCAGCATTTT. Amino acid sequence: CASSQEPSNPNQPQHF.

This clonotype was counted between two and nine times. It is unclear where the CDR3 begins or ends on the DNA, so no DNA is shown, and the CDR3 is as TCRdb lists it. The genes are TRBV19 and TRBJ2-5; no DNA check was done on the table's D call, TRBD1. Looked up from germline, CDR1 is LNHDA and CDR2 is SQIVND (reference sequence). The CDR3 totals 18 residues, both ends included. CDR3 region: CASSGAGGYTFGSGTQYF.

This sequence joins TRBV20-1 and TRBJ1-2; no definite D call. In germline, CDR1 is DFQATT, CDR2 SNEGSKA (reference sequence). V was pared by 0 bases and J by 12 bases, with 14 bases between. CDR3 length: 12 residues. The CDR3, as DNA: TGCAGTGCTAGAGATCGAGGCCTAGGCGACACCTTC. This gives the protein CSARDRGLGDTF.